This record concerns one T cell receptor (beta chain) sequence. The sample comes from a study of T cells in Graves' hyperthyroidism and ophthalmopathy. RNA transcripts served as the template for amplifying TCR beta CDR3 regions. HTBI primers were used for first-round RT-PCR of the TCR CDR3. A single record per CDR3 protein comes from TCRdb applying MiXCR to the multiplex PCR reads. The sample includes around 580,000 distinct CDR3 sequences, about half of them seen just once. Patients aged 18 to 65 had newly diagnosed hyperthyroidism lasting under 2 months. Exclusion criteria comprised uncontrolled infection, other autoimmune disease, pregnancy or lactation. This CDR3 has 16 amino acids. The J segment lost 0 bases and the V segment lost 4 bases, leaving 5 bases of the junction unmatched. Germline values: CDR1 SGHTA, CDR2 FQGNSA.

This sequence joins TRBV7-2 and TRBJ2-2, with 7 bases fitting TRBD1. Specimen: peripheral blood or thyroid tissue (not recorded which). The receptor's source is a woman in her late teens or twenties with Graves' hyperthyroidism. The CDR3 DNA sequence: TGTGCCAGCAGCTCCGGGGACAGAGCGAACACCGGGGAGCTGTTTTTT. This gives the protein CASSSGDRANTGELFF.